This is a list of T cell receptor beta chains from one sample in a study of lymphopenia after photon versus proton radiotherapy. Here immunoSEQ multiplex PCR was the method, and the copy in TCRdb shows in-frame clones only, minus some. In the table there are about 70,000 clones, around 87% of which are singletons. Sequencing was performed on peripheral blood, taken from a patient treated with proton-based radiotherapy. The receptor source for this set is a man at least 80 years old with esophageal cancer. CDR3s leave out the opening cysteine and the closing phenylalanine or tryptophan.

v_gene: TRBV16; j_gene: TRBJ1-5; CDR3aa: ASSQYNNQPQH
v_gene: TRBV19; j_gene: TRBJ2-7; CDR3aa: ASSFSLGLAGSYEQY
v_gene: TRBV27; j_gene: TRBJ2-1; CDR3aa: ASSLMGGGGPHEQF
v_gene: TRBV6-1; j_gene: TRBJ1-2; CDR3aa: ASSVSTGDYGYT
v_gene: TRBV29-1; j_gene: TRBJ1-1; CDR3aa: SVGWDSYTEAF
v_gene: TRBV28; j_gene: TRBJ2-7; CDR3aa: ASSSPGEAGNQEQY
v_gene: TRBV9; j_gene: TRBJ2-1; CDR3aa: ASSRLAGVHEQF
v_gene: TRBV7-8; j_gene: TRBJ2-5; CDR3aa: ASSSSSAEETQY
v_gene: TRBV9; j_gene: TRBJ1-2; CDR3aa: ASSLGQGVYGYT
v_gene: TRBV5-1; j_gene: TRBJ1-1; CDR3aa: ASSLGQGAMGDTEAF
v_gene: TRBV10-3; j_gene: TRBJ2-3; CDR3aa: AISYTSGGPTDTQY
v_gene: TRBV12-5; j_gene: TRBJ2-3; CDR3aa: ATETGTGGTDTQY
v_gene: TRBV6-6; j_gene: TRBJ2-5; CDR3aa: ASSYPGTSGQETQY
v_gene: TRBV7-2; j_gene: TRBJ1-6; CDR3aa: ASSLEASGNSPLH
v_gene: TRBV4-1; j_gene: TRBJ1-6; CDR3aa: ASSQYRDSPLH
v_gene: TRBV5-6; j_gene: TRBJ1-1; CDR3aa: ASSLGGWLSTEAF
v_gene: TRBV14; j_gene: TRBJ2-7; CDR3aa: ASGNYEQY
v_gene: TRBV2; j_gene: TRBJ1-5; CDR3aa: ASSQGAMSNQPQH
v_gene: TRBV2; j_gene: TRBJ2-7; CDR3aa: ASSADGGTRSRSYEQY
v_gene: TRBV6-5; j_gene: TRBJ2-1; CDR3aa: ASSSPRYNEQF
v_gene: TRBV6-5; j_gene: TRBJ1-1; CDR3aa: ASWSFRGTEAF
v_gene: TRBV29-1; j_gene: TRBJ2-2; CDR3aa: SVDSGATGELF